This TCR beta chain was sequenced during a study of metastatic and nonmetastatic thyroid tumors. Across the study: From malignant and benign thyroid patients, repertoires in blood and in tumor or nodule tissue were compared. Findings and caveats of the study: According to reports, the diversity of TCR beta was significantly higher in malignant thyroid tumors than in benign nodules, and this held in both blood and tumor samples.

This clone was seen a few times. Its specificity is unknown. Per the original methods: CDR3 differences across clinicopathological groups were used to build a distant-metastasis classifier for papillary thyroid cancer. TCRdb re-called clones via MiXCR from the PCR reads. TCRdb assigned the V and J calls; the authors' analysis was not used. The data hold about 70,000 clones, with about 17% observed a single time. Thyroid surgery was preceded by no treatment in any patient. V lost 10 bases and J lost 0, with 13 bases in between. CDR3 size: 14 residues. Germline assignment: CDR1 MNHNS and CDR2 SASEGT. Sequenced input: blood. The clonotype comes from a female donor with papillary thyroid cancer or a benign thyroid nodule (not recorded which). Some clones in this sample may be carry-over from other donors' samples. V is TRBV6-1 and J is TRBJ1-5; D call uncertain. Here the CDR3 reads CATKGLNSNQPQHF. Here the CDR3 DNA reads TGTGCCACCAAGGGTCTCAATAGCAATCAGCCCCAGCATTTT.